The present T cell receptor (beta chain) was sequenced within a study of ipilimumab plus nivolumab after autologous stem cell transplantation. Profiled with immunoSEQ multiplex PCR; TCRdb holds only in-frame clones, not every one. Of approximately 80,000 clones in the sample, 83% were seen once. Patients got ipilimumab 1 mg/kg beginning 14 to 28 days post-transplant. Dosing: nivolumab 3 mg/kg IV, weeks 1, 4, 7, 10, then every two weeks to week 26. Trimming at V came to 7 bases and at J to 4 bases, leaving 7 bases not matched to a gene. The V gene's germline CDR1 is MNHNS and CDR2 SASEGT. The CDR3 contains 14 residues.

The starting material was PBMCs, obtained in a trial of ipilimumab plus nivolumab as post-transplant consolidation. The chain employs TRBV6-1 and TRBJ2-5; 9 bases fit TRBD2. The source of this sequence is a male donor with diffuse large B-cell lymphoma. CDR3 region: CASNDEAGGETQYF. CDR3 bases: TGTGCCAGCAACGACGAAGCGGGGGGAGAGACCCAGTACTTC.